This T cell receptor (beta chain) was captured by sequencing in a study of blood T cell repertoires in COVID-19. Germline CDR1 reads LNHDA; CDR2 reads SQIVND (reference sequence). The ends were cut back, 3 bases at V and 8 bases at J, with 7 bases in the middle. The length of the CDR3 is 11 residues. This clone turned up a few times. Repertoires were generated with immunoSEQ multiplex PCR, while TCRdb's copy carries only in-frame clones and drops some. The sample includes a few hundred thousand clones, 88% of them seen just once. The sequence was obtained from a man between 60 and 70 years old who had recovered from COVID-19. The V call is TRBV19, the J call TRBJ1-2; D is unresolved. Sequencing input: peripheral blood. The CDR3 coding sequence is TGTGCCAGTAGTATCTCGGAGGGCTACACCTTC. Translation: CASSISEGYTF.